This record covers a single T cell receptor beta chain. This clonotype came up a few times. The target of this receptor is not known. Base qualities are not recorded, but no much larger clone differs from it by a single base. This entry comes from a study of identical twins listed by TCRdb under 2016. Turning to the overall study: TCR alpha and beta repertoires from monozygotic twins, unrelated adults of various ages and cord blood were deep-sequenced to test whether fetal clonotypes persist. To rule out contamination, the twin experiments were replicated at different times with different library preparation protocols.

Results the study describes overall, beyond this receptor: Excess twin sharing in beta out-of-frame sequences was weaker because fewer shared sequences lowered the signal-to-noise ratio. Fewer insertions were carried by abundant cord blood beta clonotypes; a weaker similar trend was observed in young adult naive repertoires, while no such trend was observed in memory repertoires. Zero-insertion analyses could be partly confounded by invariant T cells such as MAIT and iNKT, though diverse VJ usage argued against such confounding for most clonotypes. Conclusions relied on cross-sectional statistical analysis, since the same donors could not be followed over many years. Compared with coincidental sharing between unrelated individuals, out-of-frame TCR alpha sequences shared between twins had an excess of sequences with low generation probability. In monozygotic twins, out-of-frame TCR alpha sharing was systematically underestimated by recombination models, although the models agreed with sharing between unrelated individuals.

Receptors were amplified or captured by 5' RACE. TCRdb names Illumina HiSeq 2000 as the instrument used. A universal primer binding site was introduced by template switching, and a unique molecular identifier was present in the final cDNA, enabling accurate counting of TCR cDNA molecules. First-strand cDNA for TCR alpha and beta chains was synthesized from specific primers in the conserved constant-segment region. To control for contamination, every cDNA library was double barcoded, receiving both a SMART-Mk sample barcode and Illumina barcodes. TruSeq adapter sequences along with Illumina sample barcodes were introduced in two successive PCR steps. Sequencing of the TCR alpha and beta cDNA libraries was done on the Illumina HiSeq platform using custom primers. On the study's bioinformatics: MiGEC was used to process raw reads and extract unique molecular identifiers, and MiXCR was used to find CDR3 positions. Recombination models were inferred per individual with the repgenHMM and IGoR tools using an EM algorithm. The analysis of shared clonotypes was done with the tcR package in R, with sharing normalized by the product of cloneset sizes. To study raw recombination free of thymic and clonal selection effects, out-of-frame nonproductive sequences were analyzed. The public reads were reprocessed in TCRdb via fastp at Q25 and MiXCR, keeping in-frame beta chains. Every distinct CDR3 protein forms one entry, paired with its most common genes and DNA. The V and J calls reflect TCRdb's pipeline rather than the authors' work. Recorded for this sample are around 680,000 distinct CDR3 sequences; under 9% of them occurred a single time. The biggest ten clones account for more than 0.75% of the sample.

Every donor was a healthy Caucasian. The twin cohort comprised three pairs of female monozygotic twins, all aged roughly 18 to 29 years. Peripheral blood mononuclear cells were used as the source from which RNA for TCR libraries was isolated. Taken from cysteine to phenylalanine, the CDR3 has 18 residues. The DNA shown is the 54-base CDR3, in frame from base 1. The CDR1 and CDR2 encoded by the germline V gene (reference sequence) are MNHEY and SMNVEV. The germline V end is reduced by 5 bases and the J end by 2 bases; junction bases left unmatched: 13. These data also featured in a second study, about yellow fever vaccine responses in identical twins. Per that second paper: According to the authors, in identical twins the way T cells responded to vaccination appeared partly convergent and partly personalized. In identical twins, the study followed T cell clones that responded to the vaccine with precision.

This chain joins TRBV27 to TRBJ2-1; TRBD2 aligns with 9 central bases. The sequenced sample was PBMCs. This clonotype originated in a woman younger than 35 in good health. The CDR3 has the sequence CASSQTGTSLITYNEQFF. The nucleotide sequence is TGTGCCAGCAGTCAGACCGGGACTAGCCTTATTACCTACAATGAGCAGTTCTTC.